This passage covers 30 T cell receptor beta chains from one sample sequenced in a study of response to subunit inactivated influenza vaccine. Using its own MiXCR run on the RT-PCR reads, TCRdb lists one record per CDR3 protein. The sample contains about 800,000 distinct CDR3 sequences, around 20% of which appear only once. The sequenced sample was PBMCs from blood, obtained around 5 days after vaccination. The receptors derive from a man aged 50 to 60 who received an inactivated influenza vaccine.

This clonotype was seen a single time. The chain is built from TRBV28 and TRBJ2-3; D is uncertain. In germline, CDR1 is MDHEN, CDR2 SYDVKM. The CDR3 contains 16 residues. Trimming removed 2 bases at V and 1 base at J, with 13 bases between. The CDR3 is CASSLSPSYGTDTQYF. CDR3 DNA sequence: TGTGCCAGCAGTTTAAGCCCCTCTTACGGCACAGATACGCAGTATTTT.

This clonotype has a handful of counts. The gene calls are TRBV6-2 or TRBV6-3 and TRBJ2-7; 11 bases are shared with TRBD2. Trimming removed 6 bases from V and 2 bases from J; junction bases left unmatched: 6. Germline lookup yields CDR1 MNHEY and CDR2 SVGEGT. The length of the CDR3 is 15 residues. This CDR3 reads CASRGGTSGTYEQYF. DNA for the CDR3: TGTGCCAGCAGGGGAGGGACTAGCGGAACCTACGAGCAGTACTTC.

V gene TRBV20-1 combines with J gene TRBJ2-7; perhaps TRBD1 as D (5 bases). This CDR3 is 14 amino acids long. V lost 1 base and J lost 6, with 16 bases in between. Germline CDR1 is DFQATT and CDR2 is SNEGSKA (reference sequence). This CDR3 reads CSARGQGRAVEQYF. CDR3 DNA sequence: TGCAGTGCTAGAGGTCAGGGCAGGGCCGTCGAGCAGTACTTC.

V and J are TRBV25-1 and TRBJ2-5; 7 bases are shared with TRBD2. The trim removed 6 bases at V and 5 bases at J, leaving 9 bases unmatched. Per the germline V gene, CDR1 is MGHDK and CDR2 is SYGVNS. The CDR3 is made up of 14 amino acids. The CDR3 bases are TGTGCCAGCAGGGGAGGGCCCGGCTGGGAGACCCAGTACTTC. It translates to CASRGGPGWETQYF.

The chain couples TRBV5-1 to TRBJ2-1, with TRBD1 as a possible D gene (5 bases). This CDR3 comprises 16 residues. The V and J ends lost 4 bases and 8 bases respectively, with 22 bases between them. Germline CDR1 SGHRS, CDR2 YFSETQ. DNA for the CDR3: TGCGCCAGCAGCATTCAAGGGGTCGCGGTGTTCGATGAGCAGTTCTTC. This sequence encodes CASSIQGVAVFDEQFF.

This clonotype was recorded a few times. The gene calls are TRBV18 and TRBJ2-1, with 10 positions matching TRBD1. V shed 3 bases and J 8 bases; nucleotides not matched to a gene: 7. The CDR3 covers 15 residues. The germline V gene encodes CDR1 KGHSH and CDR2 LQKENI. The CDR3 reads CASSPTGQGLDEQFF. The CDR3 DNA reads as TGTGCCAGCTCACCGACGGGACAGGGGCTAGATGAGCAGTTCTTC.

This clonotype has more than one count but fewer than ten. J is TRBJ2-7 and V is TRBV20-1, with 9 bases matching TRBD2. J lost 7 bases, V lost 6 bases, and 16 bases had no gene match. The CDR3 has 15 residues. Germline V gives CDR1 DFQATT, CDR2 SNEGSKA (reference sequence). CDR3: CSANDVRAGGEEQYF. In DNA, the CDR3 is TGCAGTGCAAACGACGTTAGAGCGGGAGGAGAAGAGCAGTACTTC.

Only a few counts were recorded for this clonotype. The V gene is TRBV9, the J gene TRBJ2-2; D gene ambiguous. The CDR3 has 13 amino acids. Trimming removed 0 bases at V and 5 bases at J, with 5 bases between. The germline gives CDR1 SGDLS, CDR2 YYNGEE. CDR3 sequence reads: CASSVVGTGELFF. The CDR3 DNA sequence: TGTGCCAGCAGCGTAGTCGGGACCGGGGAGCTGTTTTTT.

This clonotype was recorded a few times. The J gene is TRBJ2-3, the V gene TRBV10-3; D remains unclear. The V end lost 2 bases, the J end lost 0 bases, and 12 bases lay between the germline ends. This CDR3 has 16 amino acids. The germline gives CDR1 ENHRY, CDR2 SYGVKD. CDR3 nucleotides: TGTGCCATCAGTGAGAAGACACCTACTAGCACAGATACGCAGTATTTT. Residues: CAISEKTPTSTDTQYF.

The sample holds a few counts of this clonotype. This sequence joins TRBV4-2 and TRBJ2-1, with TRBD2 matching 10 bases. V lost 1 base, J lost 5 bases, and 11 bases stayed unmatched. The CDR3 consists of 18 residues. Germline values: CDR1 LGHNA, CDR2 YNFKEQ. The CDR3 loop is CASSQGSPSGRADNEQFF. CDR3 sequence (DNA): TGTGCCAGCAGCCAAGGTAGCCCCAGCGGGAGGGCCGACAATGAGCAGTTCTTC.

The chain couples TRBV7-2 to TRBJ1-1, with D unclear. CDR3 size: 15 residues. V lost 5 bases, J lost 1 base, and 14 bases lay in between. Germline V gene sequence: CDR1 SGHTA, CDR2 FQGNSA. In DNA, the CDR3 is TGTGCCAGCAGCCCCGCCCTCGGTTCGAACACTGAAGCTTTCTTT. Its translation: CASSPALGSNTEAFF.

The V gene is TRBV20-1, the J gene TRBJ2-2, with 7 bases lining up with TRBD1. The V segment lost 1 base and the J segment 2 bases; nucleotides outside the gene matches: 4. Germline V gives CDR1 DFQATT, CDR2 SNEGSKA (reference sequence). The CDR3 is 15 amino acids. The CDR3 DNA follows: TGCAGTGCTAGAGCAGGGGGTCATAACACCGGGGAGCTGTTTTTT. Amino acids: CSARAGGHNTGELFF.

The chain links TRBV28 to TRBJ2-7; TRBD2 is a possible D gene (6 bases). CDR1 and CDR2 (germline): MDHEN, SYDVKM. V was cut by 3 bases and J by 4 bases, with 16 bases left in between. This CDR3 has 15 amino acids. The CDR3: CASSLGGGRPYEQYF. The CDR3 DNA reads as TGTGCCAGCAGTTTGGGGGGTGGCAGACCTTACGAGCAGTACTTC.

The V call is TRBV9, the J call TRBJ2-3, with 9 positions matching TRBD1. From germline, CDR1 is SGDLS and CDR2 YYNGEE. The CDR3 is 15 residues long. V was clipped by 5 bases and J by 8 bases; unmatched bases: 12. CDR3 loop: CASRPGQGGSATQYF. CDR3 nucleotide sequence: TGTGCCAGCAGGCCGGGACAGGGTGGATCGGCTACGCAGTATTTT.

This clonotype was seen more than once but under ten times. The chain joins TRBV12-3 or TRBV12-4 to TRBJ2-1, with D perhaps TRBD2 (5 bases). The CDR3 has 12 amino acids. The germline V and J ends were trimmed by 6 bases and 10 bases, with 13 bases remaining between them. The CDR3 reads CASRTTGNEQFF. The DNA of the CDR3 is TGTGCCAGCAGGACGACGGGGAACGAGCAGTTCTTC.

This sequence joins TRBV24-1 and TRBJ2-7; D is unclear. Between the trimmed V and J ends, which lost 4 bases and 3 bases, there was a span of 9 bases. The CDR3 runs to 13 residues. Germline loops: CDR1 KGHDR, CDR2 SFDVKD. The CDR3 sequence is CATSENDLYEQYF. For the CDR3, the DNA is TGTGCCACCAGTGAAAACGACCTCTACGAGCAGTACTTC.

The chain combines TRBV28 with TRBJ2-1; D not resolved. Germline V gene lookup returns CDR1 MDHEN and CDR2 SYDVKM. This CDR3 is 15 amino acids long. Trimming took off 3 bases at V and 0 bases at J, with 9 bases between the two ends. This CDR3 is CASSFEQSSYNEQFF. The CDR3 DNA follows: TGTGCCAGCAGTTTCGAACAAAGCTCCTACAATGAGCAGTTCTTC.

The chain recombines TRBV12-3 or TRBV12-4 with TRBJ1-1, with D uncertain. This CDR3 region has 15 residues. With 6 bases removed from V and 0 bases from J, the gap between germline ends came to 14 bases. CDR3 DNA sequence: TGTGCCAGCAGGGACCTCGGGGTTATGAACACTGAAGCTTTCTTT. The encoded protein is CASRDLGVMNTEAFF.

The chain employs TRBV12-3 or TRBV12-4 and TRBJ2-5; no reliable D call. Trimming pared 5 bases from V and 6 bases from J, leaving 13 bases between. This CDR3 contains 13 residues. The CDR3 DNA is TGTGCCAGCAGTCTATCGACCCTTAAGACCCAGTACTTC. It codes for CASSLSTLKTQYF.

There are a few counts of this clonotype. V gene TRBV7-8 combines with J gene TRBJ1-2; D is perhaps TRBD1 (5 bases). CDR3 length equals 13 residues. CDR1 is SGHVS, CDR2 FQNEAQ, per germline. V shed 4 bases and J shed 5 bases, with 11 bases lying between them. CDR3 sequence: CASSYGQEYGYTF. As DNA, the CDR3 is TGTGCCAGCAGCTACGGACAAGAGTATGGCTACACCTTC.

Many counts were recorded for this clonotype. The rearrangement uses TRBV5-1 and TRBJ2-1; tentative D call: TRBD2 (6 bases). CDR3 size: 14 residues. V lost 2 bases to trimming and J lost 5 bases, with 11 bases between them. Germline V gene lookup returns CDR1 SGHRS and CDR2 YFSETQ. The DNA for the CDR3 is TGCGCCAGCAGCTTCCCACGGAGGGACAATGAGCAGTTCTTC. This sequence encodes CASSFPRRDNEQFF.

This clonotype was seen more than once but under ten times. The chain combines TRBV6-2 or TRBV6-3 with TRBJ1-5, with D unclear. CDR1 is MNHEY, CDR2 SVGEGT, per germline. The CDR3 runs 12 residues. Trimming took 0 bases from V and 6 from J, leaving 3 bases between them. In nucleotides, the CDR3 is TGTGCCAGCAGTTACTCAGTTCAGCCCCAGCATTTT. Translating it yields CASSYSVQPQHF.

The V gene is TRBV5-1, the J gene TRBJ1-2; D not resolved. The germline gives CDR1 SGHRS, CDR2 YFSETQ. The CDR3 runs 13 residues. V dropped 4 bases and J dropped 5 bases, with 12 bases sitting between them. DNA for the CDR3: TGCGCCAGCAGCCCCCAGGATTTATATGGCTACACCTTC. Translated, it gives CASSPQDLYGYTF.

The chain has TRBV15 and TRBJ2-1, with 9 bases identical to TRBD2. Trimming removed 1 base from V and 2 bases from J; junction bases left unmatched: 3. Germline CDR1 and CDR2: LNHNV and YYDKDF (reference sequence). This CDR3 spans 16 amino acids. CDR3 DNA: TGTGCCACCAGCAGAGTCGGCGGGAGGGCCTACAATGAGCAGTTCTTC. It translates to CATSRVGGRAYNEQFF.

V usage is TRBV4-2 and J usage is TRBJ1-2; a weak D match, TRBD1 (5 bases). The germline V and J ends were trimmed by 0 bases and 8 bases, with 19 bases remaining between them. Germline CDR1 reads LGHNA; CDR2 reads YNFKEQ. The CDR3 sequence is 16 residues long. The CDR3 protein is CASSQDLGRDKSGYTF. CDR3 sequence (DNA): TGTGCCAGCAGCCAAGATCTCGGCAGGGATAAGTCGGGCTACACCTTC.

The table lists this clonotype with a few counts. This chain uses TRBV6-6 with TRBJ1-1, with 8 bases identical to TRBD1. The CDR3 is 11 amino acids. Unmatched junction bases numbered 5, after V lost 7 bases and J lost 10 bases. The germline V gene encodes CDR1 MNHNY and CDR2 SVGAGI (reference sequence). CDR3 DNA: TGTGCCAGCAAAGGACAGGGTTTAGCTTTCTTT. Protein sequence: CASKGQGLAFF.

The chain combines TRBV12-3 or TRBV12-4 with TRBJ2-7; unclear D gene. The length of the CDR3 is 13 residues. Trimming stripped 3 bases from V and 2 bases from J, with 8 bases between. CDR3 protein: CASSFRSAYEQYF. In DNA form, the CDR3 reads TGTGCCAGCAGTTTTCGAAGCGCCTACGAGCAGTACTTC.

This sequence joins TRBV10-3 and TRBJ1-6; the match to TRBD1 covers 10 bases. Germline V lookup: CDR1 ENHRY, CDR2 SYGVKD. The CDR3 runs 12 residues. The ends lost 8 bases at V and 10 bases at J; junction bases unmatched: 2. CDR3 nucleotides: TGTGCCATCGGACAGGGGGGATCACCCCTCCACTTT. The encoded protein is CAIGQGGSPLHF.

This chain links TRBV6-1 with TRBJ1-4; perhaps TRBD1 as D (5 bases). Germline V lookup: CDR1 MNHNS, CDR2 SASEGT. The V and J ends lost 5 bases and 8 bases respectively, with 18 bases between them. The CDR3 covers 15 residues. The CDR3 nucleotides are TGTGCCAGCAGTACCCAAACCAGGGCTCCCGAAAAACTGTTTTTT. This translates into CASSTQTRAPEKLFF.

This clonotype was recorded at least ten times. The chain joins TRBV4-3 to TRBJ1-1; the D is unclear. Trimming took off 1 base at V and 1 base at J, with 4 bases between the two ends. Germline lookup yields CDR1 LGHNA and CDR2 YSLEER. This CDR3 contains 13 residues. CDR3 amino acids: CASSQGRNTEAFF. DNA for the CDR3: TGCGCCAGCAGCCAAGGGAGGAACACTGAAGCTTTCTTT.